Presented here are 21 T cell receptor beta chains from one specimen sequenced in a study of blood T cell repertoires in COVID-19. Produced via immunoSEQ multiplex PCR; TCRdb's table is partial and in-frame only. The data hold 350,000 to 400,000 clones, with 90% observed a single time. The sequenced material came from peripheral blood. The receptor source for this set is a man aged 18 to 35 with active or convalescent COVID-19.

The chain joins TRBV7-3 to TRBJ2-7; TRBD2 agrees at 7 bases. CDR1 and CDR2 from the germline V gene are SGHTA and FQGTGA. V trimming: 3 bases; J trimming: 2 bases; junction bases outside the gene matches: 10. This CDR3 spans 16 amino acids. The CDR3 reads CASSLGSTGGPYEQYF. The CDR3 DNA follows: TGTGCCAGCAGCTTGGGTAGTACGGGAGGCCCCTACGAGCAGTACTTC.

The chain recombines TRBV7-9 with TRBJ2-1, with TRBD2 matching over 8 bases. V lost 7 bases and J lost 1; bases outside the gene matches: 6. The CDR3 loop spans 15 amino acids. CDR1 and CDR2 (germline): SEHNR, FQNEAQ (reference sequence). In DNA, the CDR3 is TGTGCCAGCAAACTAGCGGCACTATCCTACAATGAGCAGTTCTTC. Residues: CASKLAALSYNEQFF.

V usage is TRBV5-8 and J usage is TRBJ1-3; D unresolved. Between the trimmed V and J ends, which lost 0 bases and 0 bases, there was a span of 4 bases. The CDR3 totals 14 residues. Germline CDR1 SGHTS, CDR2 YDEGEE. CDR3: CASSLGSSGNTIYF. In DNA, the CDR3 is TGTGCCAGCAGCTTGGGGAGCTCTGGAAACACCATATATTTT.

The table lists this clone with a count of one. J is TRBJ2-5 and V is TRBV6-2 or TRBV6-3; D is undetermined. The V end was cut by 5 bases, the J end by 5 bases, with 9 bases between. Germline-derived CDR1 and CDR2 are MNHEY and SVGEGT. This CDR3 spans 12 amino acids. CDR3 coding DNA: TGTGCCAGCAGTCACATTTTGGAGACCCAGTACTTC. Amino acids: CASSHILETQYF.

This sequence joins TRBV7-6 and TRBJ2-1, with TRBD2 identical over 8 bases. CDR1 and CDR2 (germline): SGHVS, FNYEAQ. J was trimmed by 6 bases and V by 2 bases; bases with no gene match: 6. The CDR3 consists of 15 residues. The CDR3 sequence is CASSLWTSLPNEQFF. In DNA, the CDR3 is TGTGCCAGCAGCTTATGGACTAGCCTACCCAATGAGCAGTTCTTC.

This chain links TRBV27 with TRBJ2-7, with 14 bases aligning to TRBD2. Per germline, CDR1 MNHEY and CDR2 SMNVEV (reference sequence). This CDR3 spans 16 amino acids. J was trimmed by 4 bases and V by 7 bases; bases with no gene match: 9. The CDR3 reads CASIFGTSGRTYEQYF. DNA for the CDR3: TGTGCCAGCATCTTTGGGACTAGCGGGAGAACTTACGAGCAGTACTTC.

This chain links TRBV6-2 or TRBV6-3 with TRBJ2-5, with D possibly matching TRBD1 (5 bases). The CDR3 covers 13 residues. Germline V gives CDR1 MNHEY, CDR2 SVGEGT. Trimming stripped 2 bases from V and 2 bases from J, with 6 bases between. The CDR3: CASSYAGQETQYF. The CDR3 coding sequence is TGTGCCAGCAGTTACGCAGGGCAAGAGACCCAGTACTTC.

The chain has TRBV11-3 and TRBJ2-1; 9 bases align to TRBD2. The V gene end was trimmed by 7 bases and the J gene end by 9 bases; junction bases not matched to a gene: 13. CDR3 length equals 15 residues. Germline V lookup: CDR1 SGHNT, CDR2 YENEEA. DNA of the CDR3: TGTGCCAGCACCCAAGGGCTAGCGGGATTCGGTGAGCAGTTCTTC. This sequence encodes CASTQGLAGFGEQFF.

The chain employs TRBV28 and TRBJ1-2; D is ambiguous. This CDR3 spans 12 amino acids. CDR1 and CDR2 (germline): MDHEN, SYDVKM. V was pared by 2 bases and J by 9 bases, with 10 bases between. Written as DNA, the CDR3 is TGTGCCAGCAGTTTACTATCAGGAAGCTACACCTTC. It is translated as CASSLLSGSYTF.

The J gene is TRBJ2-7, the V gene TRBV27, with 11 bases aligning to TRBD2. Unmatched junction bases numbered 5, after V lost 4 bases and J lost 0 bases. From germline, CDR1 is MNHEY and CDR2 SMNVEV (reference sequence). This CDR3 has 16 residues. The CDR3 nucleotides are TGTGCCAGCAGTTCGACGACTAGCGGGATCTCCTACGAGCAGTACTTC. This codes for CASSSTTSGISYEQYF.

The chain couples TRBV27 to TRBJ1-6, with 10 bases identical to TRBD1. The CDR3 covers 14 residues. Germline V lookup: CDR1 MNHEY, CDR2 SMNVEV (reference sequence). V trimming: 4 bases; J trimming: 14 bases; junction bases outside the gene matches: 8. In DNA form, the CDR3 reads TGTGCCAGCAGTTCGACCGGGACAGGGGCGACCCTCCACTTT. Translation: CASSSTGTGATLHF.

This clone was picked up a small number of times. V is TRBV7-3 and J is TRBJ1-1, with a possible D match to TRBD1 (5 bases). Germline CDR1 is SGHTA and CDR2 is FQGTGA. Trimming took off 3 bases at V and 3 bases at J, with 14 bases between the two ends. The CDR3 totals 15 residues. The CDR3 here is CASSFAGGGYTEAFF. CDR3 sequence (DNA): TGTGCCAGCAGCTTTGCTGGGGGGGGTTACACTGAAGCTTTCTTT.

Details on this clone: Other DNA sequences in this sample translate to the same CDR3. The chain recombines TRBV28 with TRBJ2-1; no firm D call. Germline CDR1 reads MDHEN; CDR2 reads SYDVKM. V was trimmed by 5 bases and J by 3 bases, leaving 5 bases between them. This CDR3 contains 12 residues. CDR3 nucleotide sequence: TGTGCCAGCAGTCTAAGCTACAATGAGCAGTTCTTC. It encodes CASSLSYNEQFF.

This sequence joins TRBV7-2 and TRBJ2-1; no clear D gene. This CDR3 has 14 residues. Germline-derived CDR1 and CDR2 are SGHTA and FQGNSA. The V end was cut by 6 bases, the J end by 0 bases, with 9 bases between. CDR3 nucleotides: TGTGCCAGCAGTCCCTGGAGCTCCTACAATGAGCAGTTCTTC. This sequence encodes CASSPWSSYNEQFF.

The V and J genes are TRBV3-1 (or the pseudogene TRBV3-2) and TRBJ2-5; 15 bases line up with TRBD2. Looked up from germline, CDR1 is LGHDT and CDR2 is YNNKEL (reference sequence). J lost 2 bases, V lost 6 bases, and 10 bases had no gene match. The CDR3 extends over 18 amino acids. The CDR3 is CASRGGLAGGLVQETQYF. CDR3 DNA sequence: TGTGCCAGCAGGGGTGGACTAGCGGGGGGGCTCGTGCAAGAGACCCAGTACTTC.

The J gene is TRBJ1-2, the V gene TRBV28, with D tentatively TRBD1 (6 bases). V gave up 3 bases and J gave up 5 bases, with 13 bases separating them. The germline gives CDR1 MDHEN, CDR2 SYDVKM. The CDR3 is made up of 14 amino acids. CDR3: CASSFSQGRYGYTF. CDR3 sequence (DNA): TGTGCCAGCAGTTTCTCTCAGGGGCGGTATGGCTACACCTTC.

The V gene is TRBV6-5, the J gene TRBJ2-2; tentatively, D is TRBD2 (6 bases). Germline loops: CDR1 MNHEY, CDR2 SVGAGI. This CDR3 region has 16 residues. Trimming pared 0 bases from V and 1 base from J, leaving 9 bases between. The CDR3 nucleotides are TGTGCCAGCAGTTACTCGGGCGGGATGAACACCGGGGAGCTGTTTTTT. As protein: CASSYSGGMNTGELFF.

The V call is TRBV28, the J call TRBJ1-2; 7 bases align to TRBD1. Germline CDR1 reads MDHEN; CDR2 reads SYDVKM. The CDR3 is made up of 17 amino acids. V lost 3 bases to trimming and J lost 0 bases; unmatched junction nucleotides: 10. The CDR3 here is CASSFPRGQKANYGYTF. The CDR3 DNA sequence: TGTGCCAGCAGTTTTCCCAGGGGACAGAAAGCTAACTATGGCTACACCTTC.

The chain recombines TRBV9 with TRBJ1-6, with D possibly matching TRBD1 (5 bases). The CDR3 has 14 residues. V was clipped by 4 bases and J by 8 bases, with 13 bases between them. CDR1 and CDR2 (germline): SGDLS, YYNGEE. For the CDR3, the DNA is TGTGCCAGCAGCCCGCGGACACCTTATTCACCCCTCCACTTT. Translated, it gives CASSPRTPYSPLHF.

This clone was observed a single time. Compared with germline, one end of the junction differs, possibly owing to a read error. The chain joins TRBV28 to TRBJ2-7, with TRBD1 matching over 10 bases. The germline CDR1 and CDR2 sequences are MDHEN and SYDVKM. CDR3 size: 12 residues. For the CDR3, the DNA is TGTGCCAGCAGGTCCGGGACAGGGGTGGGACGCTTC. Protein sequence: CASRSGTGVGRF.

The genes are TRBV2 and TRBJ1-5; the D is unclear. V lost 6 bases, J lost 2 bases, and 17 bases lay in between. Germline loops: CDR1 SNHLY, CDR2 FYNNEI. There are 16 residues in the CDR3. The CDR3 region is CASSGGGFEGNQPQHF. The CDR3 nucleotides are TGTGCCAGCAGCGGCGGAGGGTTCGAGGGCAATCAGCCCCAGCATTTT.